One TCR beta chain is described in this entry. Its antigen is not known. The lymph nodes were axillary draining lymph nodes from breast cancer patients. From germline, CDR1 is SGHTA and CDR2 FQGNSA. The ends were cut back, 0 bases at V and 8 bases at J, with 11 bases in the middle. The CDR3 loop spans 14 amino acids. These data are taken from a study of breast tumors, draining lymph nodes, adjacent tissues. Whole-study results and caveats: Compared with lymph nodes, tumors were less diverse; compared with nontumor tissue, more.

Each CDR3 protein gets one entry after TCRdb re-called the multiplex PCR reads with MiXCR. Of some 150,000 distinct CDR3 sequences in the sample, approximately 20% were seen once. The receptor's source is a female donor with breast cancer. Some clones in this sample may be carry-over from other donors' samples. V gene TRBV7-2 combines with J gene TRBJ2-1; perhaps D is TRBD1 or TRBD2 (6 bases each). Material: axillary lymph node tissue. The CDR3 loop reads CASSLAGGHDEQFF. CDR3 nucleotide sequence: TGTGCCAGCAGCTTAGCGGGGGGACACGATGAGCAGTTCTTC.